The 15 T cell receptor beta chains below all came from one sample that was sequenced in a study of a mutant IDH1 vaccine in newly diagnosed glioma. Their antigen targets remain unknown. Some clones are missing from TCRdb's copy, which holds only in-frame ones; the method was immunoSEQ multiplex PCR. The table has approximately 61,000 clones, approximately 79% seen once. The sample's time point: week 5, during vaccination. Mutant IDH1 20-mer peptide, at 300 ug, made up each vaccine dose, with topical imiquimod. The specimen was PBMCs, collected from a glioma patient whose treatment included an IDH1 peptide vaccine. Source of these receptors: a woman between 45 and 60 years old with glioma.

This chain connects TRBV6-5 to TRBJ1-5; weak D call: TRBD1 (5 bases). CDR3 length: 14 residues. Germline CDR1 and CDR2: MNHEY and SVGAGI. V lost 6 bases and J 0 bases, leaving 9 bases between the germline ends. As DNA, the CDR3 is TGTGCCAGCAGGCGGGACGGTAGCAATCAGCCCCAGCATTTT. It is translated as CASRRDGSNQPQHF.

The chain combines TRBV18 with TRBJ2-1, with 10 bases fitting TRBD1. Trimming removed 3 bases from V and 7 bases from J; junction bases left unmatched: 6. There are 15 residues in the CDR3. The V gene's germline CDR1 is KGHSH and CDR2 LQKENI. For the CDR3, the DNA is TGTGCCAGCTCACCGCTGGGACAGGGGAGGAATGAGCAGTTCTTC. Amino acids: CASSPLGQGRNEQFF.

This sequence joins TRBV10-3 and TRBJ2-7, with 10 bases identical to TRBD1. Trimming at V came to 10 bases and at J to 5 bases, leaving 11 bases not matched to a gene. CDR3 length equals 14 residues. Looked up from germline, CDR1 is ENHRY and CDR2 is SYGVKD. The CDR3 sequence: CATVGQGRIHEQYF. CDR3 in DNA: TGTGCCACCGTGGGACAGGGGAGAATCCACGAGCAGTACTTC.

The chain joins TRBV2 to TRBJ2-7; D gene unclear. This CDR3 is built from 15 residues. Germline CDR1 SNHLY, CDR2 FYNNEI. Trimming shortened V by 4 bases and J by 5 bases, and 18 bases separated the two germline ends. The CDR3, as DNA: TGTGCCAGCAGTGCGCAAGGTGGGCAGCAAAACGAGCAGTACTTC. Amino acid sequence: CASSAQGGQQNEQYF.

The chain is built from TRBV25-1 and TRBJ1-1; D is unresolved. V lost 1 base to trimming and J lost 10 bases, with 10 bases between them. Germline V gene data show CDR1 as MGHDK and CDR2 as SYGVNS. This CDR3 has 12 amino acids. Here the CDR3 reads CASSELGQRAFF. Here the CDR3 DNA reads TGTGCCAGCAGTGAATTAGGGCAGAGAGCTTTCTTT.

The chain uses TRBV29-1 and TRBJ2-1, with TRBD1 matching 9 bases. The CDR3 sequence is 14 residues long. V trimming: 4 bases; J trimming: 7 bases; junction bases outside the gene matches: 8. The V gene's germline CDR1 is SQVTM and CDR2 ANQGSEA. The CDR3 DNA is TGCAGCGTTGGCCCGGGACAGGGAAGGAATGAGCAGTTCTTC. Its translation is CSVGPGQGRNEQFF.

The chain is built from TRBV19 and TRBJ1-1; unclear D gene. Trimming cost V 6 bases and J 3 bases, with 11 bases left between them. Germline CDR1 is LNHDA and CDR2 is SQIVND (reference sequence). This CDR3 contains 13 residues. DNA of the CDR3: TGTGCCAGTAGGCCGACCGGGGACACTGAAGCTTTCTTT. Residues: CASRPTGDTEAFF.

This clone was observed a few times. The V and J genes are TRBV28 and TRBJ2-2; a possible D gene is TRBD1 (5 bases). CDR3 length: 13 amino acids. The V gene lost 11 bases and the J gene lost 3 bases, with 13 bases spanning the gap. The germline CDR1 and CDR2 sequences are MDHEN and SYDVKM. CDR3 sequence: CACKGIDTGELFF. For the CDR3, the DNA is TGTGCCTGTAAGGGGATCGACACCGGGGAGCTGTTTTTT.

The rearrangement joins TRBV5-1 to TRBJ1-1; D gene ambiguous. V lost 3 bases to trimming and J lost 5 bases, with 14 bases between them. Germline CDR1 and CDR2: SGHRS and YFSETQ. The CDR3 loop spans 14 amino acids. CDR3 sequence reads: CASSSEGIRTEAFF. DNA of the CDR3: TGCGCCAGCAGCTCCGAGGGCATTCGGACTGAAGCTTTCTTT.

The rearrangement links TRBV2 to TRBJ1-1; TRBD1 matches at 10 bases. This CDR3 region has 14 residues. Germline V gives CDR1 SNHLY, CDR2 FYNNEI. With V trimmed by 7 bases and J by 5 bases, 7 bases remained unmatched. The CDR3 bases are TGTGCCAGCACTGTAGGACAGGGGGTTACTGAAGCTTTCTTT. Translation gives CASTVGQGVTEAFF.

V and J are TRBV29-1 and TRBJ1-5; 7 nucleotides agree with TRBD1. Trimming took 7 bases from V and 3 from J; bases not matched to a gene: 9. The germline CDR1 and CDR2 sequences are SQVTM and ANQGSEA. There are 14 residues in the CDR3. The CDR3 spells CSAKYRGDNQPQHF. For the CDR3, the DNA is TGCAGCGCCAAGTACAGGGGCGACAATCAGCCCCAGCATTTT.

This clone occurred once. The genes are TRBV6-5 and TRBJ2-5; 8 bases align to TRBD2. This CDR3 spans 14 amino acids. The V gene end was trimmed by 5 bases and the J gene end by 5 bases; junction bases not matched to a gene: 7. Per germline, CDR1 MNHEY and CDR2 SVGAGI. The CDR3 DNA reads as TGTGCCAGCAGTAAAAATCCTAGCGGGGAGACCCAGTACTTC. This codes for CASSKNPSGETQYF.

The V and J genes are TRBV19 and TRBJ1-1; D is undetermined. This CDR3 has 13 amino acids. Germline CDR1 and CDR2: LNHDA and SQIVND (reference sequence). The V and J ends lost 6 bases and 5 bases respectively, with 13 bases between them. CDR3 sequence reads: CASRREVATEAFF. The DNA for the CDR3 is TGTGCCAGTAGGCGGGAGGTTGCGACTGAAGCTTTCTTT. Looking up the rest from reference TRBV19 and TRBJ1-1 gives the full variable domain: DGGITQSPKYLFRKEGQNVTLSCEQNLNHDAMYWYRQDPGQGLRLIYYSQIVNDFQKGDIAEGYSVSREKKESFPLTVTSAQKNPTAFYLCASRREVATEAFFGQGTRLTVV.

The chain is built from TRBV6-1 and TRBJ2-2; the D gene is possibly TRBD2 (5 bases). V was trimmed by 5 bases and J by 1 base, leaving 8 bases between them. The CDR3 consists of 14 residues. In germline, CDR1 is MNHNS, CDR2 SASEGT. CDR3 in amino acids: CASSTGMNTGELFF. CDR3 sequence (DNA): TGTGCCAGCAGTACCGGGATGAACACCGGGGAGCTGTTTTTT.

The genes are TRBV5-1 and TRBJ2-7; D is ambiguous. Germline CDR1 reads SGHRS; CDR2 reads YFSETQ. V was trimmed by 3 bases and J by 2 bases, leaving 18 bases between them. This CDR3 contains 16 residues. CDR3 region: CASSSPEGVAPYEQYF. In DNA form, the CDR3 reads TGCGCCAGCAGCTCCCCGGAAGGAGTAGCTCCCTACGAGCAGTACTTC. Full variable domain (rest looked up from reference TRBV5-1 and TRBJ2-7): KAGVTQTPRYLIKTRGQQVTLSCSPISGHRSVSWYQQTPGQGLQFLFEYFSETQRNKGNFPGRFSGRQFSNSRSEMNVSTLELGDSALYLCASSSPEGVAPYEQYFGPGTRLTVT.